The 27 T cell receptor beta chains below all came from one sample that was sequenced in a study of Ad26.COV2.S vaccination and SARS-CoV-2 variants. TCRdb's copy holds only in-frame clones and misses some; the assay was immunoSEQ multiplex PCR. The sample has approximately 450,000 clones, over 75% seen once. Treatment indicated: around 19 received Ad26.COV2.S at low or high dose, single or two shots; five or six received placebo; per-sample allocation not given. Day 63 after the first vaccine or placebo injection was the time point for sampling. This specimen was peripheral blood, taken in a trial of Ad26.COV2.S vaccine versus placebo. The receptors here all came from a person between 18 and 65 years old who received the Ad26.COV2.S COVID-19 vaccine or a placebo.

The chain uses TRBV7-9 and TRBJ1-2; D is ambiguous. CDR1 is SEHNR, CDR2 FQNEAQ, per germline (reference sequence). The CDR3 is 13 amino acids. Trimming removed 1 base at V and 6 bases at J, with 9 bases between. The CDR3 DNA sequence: TGTGCCAGCAGCTTAGAGGACGGAAATGGCTACACCTTC. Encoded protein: CASSLEDGNGYTF.

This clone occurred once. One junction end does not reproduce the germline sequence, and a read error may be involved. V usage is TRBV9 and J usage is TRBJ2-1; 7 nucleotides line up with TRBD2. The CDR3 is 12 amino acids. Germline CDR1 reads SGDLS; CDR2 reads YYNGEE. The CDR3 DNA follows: TGTGCCAGTAGCGGGCACCACAATGAGCAGTTCTTC. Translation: CASSGHHNEQFF.

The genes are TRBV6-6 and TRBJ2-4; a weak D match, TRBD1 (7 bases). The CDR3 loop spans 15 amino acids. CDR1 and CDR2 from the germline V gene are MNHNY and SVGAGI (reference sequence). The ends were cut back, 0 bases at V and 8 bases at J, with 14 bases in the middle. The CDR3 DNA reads TGTGCCAGCAGTTACTCGATTGGCAGGGGGGACATTCAGTACTTC. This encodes CASSYSIGRGDIQYF.

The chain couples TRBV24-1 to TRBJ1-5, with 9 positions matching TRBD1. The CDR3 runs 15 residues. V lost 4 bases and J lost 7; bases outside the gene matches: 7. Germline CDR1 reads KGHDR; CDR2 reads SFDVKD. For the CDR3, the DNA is TGTGCCACCAGTGACAAAACAGGGGGCGGGCAGCCCCAGCATTTT. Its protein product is CATSDKTGGGQPQHF.

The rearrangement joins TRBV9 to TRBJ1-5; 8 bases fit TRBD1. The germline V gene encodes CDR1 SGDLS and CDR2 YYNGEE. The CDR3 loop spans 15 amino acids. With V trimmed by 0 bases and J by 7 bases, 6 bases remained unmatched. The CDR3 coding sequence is TGTGCCAGCAGCGTAGATGGGGGGACAGGCCAGCCCCAGCATTTT. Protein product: CASSVDGGTGQPQHF.

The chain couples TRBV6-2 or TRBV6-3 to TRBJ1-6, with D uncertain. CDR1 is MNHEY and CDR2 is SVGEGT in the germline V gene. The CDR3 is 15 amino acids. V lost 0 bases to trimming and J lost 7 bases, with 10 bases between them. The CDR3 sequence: CASSYSGRLNSPLHF. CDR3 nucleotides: TGTGCCAGCAGTTACTCCGGACGGCTCAATTCACCCCTCCACTTT.

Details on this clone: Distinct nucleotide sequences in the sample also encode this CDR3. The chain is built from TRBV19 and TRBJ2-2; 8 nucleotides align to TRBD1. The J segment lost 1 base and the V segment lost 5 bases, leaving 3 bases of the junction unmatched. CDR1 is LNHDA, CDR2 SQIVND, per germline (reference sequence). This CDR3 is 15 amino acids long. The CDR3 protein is CASSLGTGNTGELFF. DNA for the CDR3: TGTGCCAGTAGTCTTGGGACAGGGAACACCGGGGAGCTGTTTTTT.

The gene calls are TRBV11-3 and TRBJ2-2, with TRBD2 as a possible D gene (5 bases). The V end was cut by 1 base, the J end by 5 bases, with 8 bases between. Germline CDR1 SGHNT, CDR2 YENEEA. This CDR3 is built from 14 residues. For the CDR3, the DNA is TGTGCCAGCAGCTTAGGAGGGAAGACCGGGGAGCTGTTTTTT. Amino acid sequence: CASSLGGKTGELFF.

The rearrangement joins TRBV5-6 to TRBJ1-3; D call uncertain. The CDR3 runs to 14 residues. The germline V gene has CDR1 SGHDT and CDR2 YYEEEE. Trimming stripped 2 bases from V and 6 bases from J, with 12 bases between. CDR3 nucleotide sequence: TGTGCCAGCAGCTTAGGGCGTTTCGAAAACACCATATATTTT. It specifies CASSLGRFENTIYF.

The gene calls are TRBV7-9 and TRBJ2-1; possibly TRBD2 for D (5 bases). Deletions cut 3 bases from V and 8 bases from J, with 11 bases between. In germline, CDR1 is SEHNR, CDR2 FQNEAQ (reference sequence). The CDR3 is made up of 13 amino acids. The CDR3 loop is CASSFRGSDEQFF. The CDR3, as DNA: TGTGCCAGCAGCTTTCGGGGAAGCGATGAGCAGTTCTTC. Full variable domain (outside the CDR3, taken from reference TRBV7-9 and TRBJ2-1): DTGVSQNPRHKITKRGQNVTFRCDPISEHNRLYWYRQTLGQGPEFLTYFQNEAQLEKSRLLSDRFSAERPKGSFSTLEIQRTEQGDSAMYLCASSFRGSDEQFFGPGTRLTVL.

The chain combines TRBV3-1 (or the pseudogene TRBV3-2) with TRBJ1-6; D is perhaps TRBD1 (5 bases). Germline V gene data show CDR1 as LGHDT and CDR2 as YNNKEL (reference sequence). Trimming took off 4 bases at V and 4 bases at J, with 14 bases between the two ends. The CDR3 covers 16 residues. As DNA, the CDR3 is TGTGCCAGCAGCCCCCCGGGACGTCATTATAATTCACCCCTCCACTTT. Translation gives CASSPPGRHYNSPLHF.

CDR3 DNA: TGTGCCAGCAGCTTTGACAGGGTCGGCTACACCTTC. Translating gives CASSFDRVGYTF. This chain joins TRBV5-4 and TRBJ1-2; 7 positions agree with TRBD1. Germline CDR1 SGHNT, CDR2 YYREEE (reference sequence). J lost 8 bases, V lost 2 bases, and 3 bases had no gene match. This CDR3 is 12 amino acids long.

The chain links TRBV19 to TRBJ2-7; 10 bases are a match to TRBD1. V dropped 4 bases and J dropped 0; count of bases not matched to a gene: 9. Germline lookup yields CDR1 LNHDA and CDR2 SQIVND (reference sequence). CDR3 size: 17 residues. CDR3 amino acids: CASSNLPGQGSSYEQYF. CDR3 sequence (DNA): TGTGCCAGTAGTAACCTACCGGGACAGGGGAGCTCCTACGAGCAGTACTTC.

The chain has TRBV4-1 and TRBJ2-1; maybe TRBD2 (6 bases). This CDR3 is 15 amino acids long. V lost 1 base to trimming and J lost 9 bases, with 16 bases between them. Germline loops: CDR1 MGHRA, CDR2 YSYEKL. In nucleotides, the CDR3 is TGCGCCAGCAGCCAAGTCGCCCAGGGAGGAGGTGAGCAGTTCTTC. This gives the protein CASSQVAQGGGEQFF.

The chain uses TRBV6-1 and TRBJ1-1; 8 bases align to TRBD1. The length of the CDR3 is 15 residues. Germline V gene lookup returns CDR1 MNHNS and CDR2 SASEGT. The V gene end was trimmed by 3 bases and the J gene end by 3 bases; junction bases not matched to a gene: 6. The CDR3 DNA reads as TGTGCCAGCAGTGATCAACAGGGGGTCGACACTGAAGCTTTCTTT. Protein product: CASSDQQGVDTEAFF.

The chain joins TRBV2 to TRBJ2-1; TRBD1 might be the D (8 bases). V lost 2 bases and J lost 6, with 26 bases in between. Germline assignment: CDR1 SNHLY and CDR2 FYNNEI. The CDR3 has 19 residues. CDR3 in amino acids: CASSEIPGGGGSPLNEQFF. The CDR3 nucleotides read TGTGCCAGCAGTGAAATACCAGGGGGCGGCGGGAGCCCTCTCAATGAGCAGTTCTTC.

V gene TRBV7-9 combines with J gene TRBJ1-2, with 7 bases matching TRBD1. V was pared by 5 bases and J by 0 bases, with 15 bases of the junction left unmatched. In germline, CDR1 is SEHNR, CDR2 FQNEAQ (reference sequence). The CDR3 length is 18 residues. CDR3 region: CASSRTLTPGQSNYGYTF. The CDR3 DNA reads TGTGCCAGCAGCCGAACCCTTACACCGGGACAGTCTAACTATGGCTACACCTTC.

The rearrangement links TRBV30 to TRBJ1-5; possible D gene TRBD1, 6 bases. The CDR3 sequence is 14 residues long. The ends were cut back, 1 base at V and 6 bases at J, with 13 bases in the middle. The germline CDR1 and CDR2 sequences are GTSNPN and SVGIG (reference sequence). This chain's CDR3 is CAWSDGGQGQPQHF. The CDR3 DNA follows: TGTGCCTGGAGTGACGGGGGGCAAGGTCAGCCCCAGCATTTT. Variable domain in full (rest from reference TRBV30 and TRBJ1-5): SQTIHQWPATLVQPVGSPLSLECTVEGTSNPNLYWYRQAAGRGLQLLFYSVGIGQISSEVPQNLSASRPQDRQFILSSKKLLLSDSGFYLCAWSDGGQGQPQHFGDGTRLSIL.

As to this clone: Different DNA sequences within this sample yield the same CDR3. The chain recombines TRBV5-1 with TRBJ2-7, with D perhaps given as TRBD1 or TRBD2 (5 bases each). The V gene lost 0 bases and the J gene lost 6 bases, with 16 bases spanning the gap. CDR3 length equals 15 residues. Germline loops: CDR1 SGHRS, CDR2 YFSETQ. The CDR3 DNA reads TGCGCCAGCAGCTTGGCCGAGGGGAGTTGGGCCGAGCAGTACTTC. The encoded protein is CASSLAEGSWAEQYF. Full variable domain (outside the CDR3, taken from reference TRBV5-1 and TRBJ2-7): KAGVTQTPRYLIKTRGQQVTLSCSPISGHRSVSWYQQTPGQGLQFLFEYFSETQRNKGNFPGRFSGRQFSNSRSEMNVSTLELGDSALYLCASSLAEGSWAEQYFGPGTRLTVT.

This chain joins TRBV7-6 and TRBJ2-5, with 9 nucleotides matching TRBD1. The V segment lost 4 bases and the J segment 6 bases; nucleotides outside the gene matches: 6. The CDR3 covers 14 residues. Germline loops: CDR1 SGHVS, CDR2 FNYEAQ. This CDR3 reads CASSYGTGRQTQYF. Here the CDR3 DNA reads TGTGCCAGCAGCTACGGGACAGGGAGACAGACCCAGTACTTC. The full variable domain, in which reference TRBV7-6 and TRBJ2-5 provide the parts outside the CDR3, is GAGVSQSPRYKVTKRGQDVALRCDPISGHVSLYWYRQALGQGPEFLTYFNYEAQQDKSGLPNDRFSAERPEGSISTLTIQRTEQRDSAMYRCASSYGTGRQTQYFGPGTRLLVL.

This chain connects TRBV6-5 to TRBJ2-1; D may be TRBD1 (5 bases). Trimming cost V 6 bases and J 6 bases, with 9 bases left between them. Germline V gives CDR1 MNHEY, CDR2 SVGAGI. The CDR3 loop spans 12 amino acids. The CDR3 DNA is TGTGCCAGCAGGTCGACAGTCAATGAGCAGTTCTTC. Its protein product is CASRSTVNEQFF.

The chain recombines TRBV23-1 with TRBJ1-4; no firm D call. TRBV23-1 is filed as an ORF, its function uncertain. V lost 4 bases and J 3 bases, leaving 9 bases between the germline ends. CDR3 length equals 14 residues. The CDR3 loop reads CASSPASANEKLFF. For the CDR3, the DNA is TGCGCCAGCAGTCCCGCGTCCGCTAATGAAAAACTGTTTTTT.

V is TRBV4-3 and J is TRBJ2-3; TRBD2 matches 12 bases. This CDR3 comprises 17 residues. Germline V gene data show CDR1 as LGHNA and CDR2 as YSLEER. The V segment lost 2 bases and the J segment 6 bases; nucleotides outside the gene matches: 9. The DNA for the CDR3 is TGCGCCAGCAGCCAACGCTCTAGCGGGAGGGAGACCGATACGCAGTATTTT. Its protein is CASSQRSSGRETDTQYF.

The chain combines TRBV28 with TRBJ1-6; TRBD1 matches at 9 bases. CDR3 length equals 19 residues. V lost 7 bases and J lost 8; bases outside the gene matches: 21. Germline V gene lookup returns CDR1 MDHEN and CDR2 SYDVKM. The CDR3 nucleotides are TGTGCCAGCACTATAGATCAGAAAGGGACAGGGATGCAGCATTCACCCCTCCACTTT. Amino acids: CASTIDQKGTGMQHSPLHF.

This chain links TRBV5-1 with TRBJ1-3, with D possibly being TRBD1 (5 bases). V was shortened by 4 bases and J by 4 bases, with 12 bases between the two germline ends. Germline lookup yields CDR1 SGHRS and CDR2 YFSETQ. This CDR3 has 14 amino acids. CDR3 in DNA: TGCGCCAGCAGCCCGGGGGTTGGAGGAAACACCATATATTTT. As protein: CASSPGVGGNTIYF. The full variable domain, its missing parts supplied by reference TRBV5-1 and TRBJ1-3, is KAGVTQTPRYLIKTRGQQVTLSCSPISGHRSVSWYQQTPGQGLQFLFEYFSETQRNKGNFPGRFSGRQFSNSRSEMNVSTLELGDSALYLCASSPGVGGNTIYFGEGSWLTVV.

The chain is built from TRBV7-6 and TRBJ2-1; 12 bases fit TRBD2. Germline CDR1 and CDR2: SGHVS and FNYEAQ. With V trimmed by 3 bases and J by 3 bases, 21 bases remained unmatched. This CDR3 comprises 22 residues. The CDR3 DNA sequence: TGTGCCAGCAGCTTCCCGACCCGAAGAGCTAGCGGGAGGGCCAAAATCTACAATGAGCAGTTCTTC. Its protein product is CASSFPTRRASGRAKIYNEQFF.

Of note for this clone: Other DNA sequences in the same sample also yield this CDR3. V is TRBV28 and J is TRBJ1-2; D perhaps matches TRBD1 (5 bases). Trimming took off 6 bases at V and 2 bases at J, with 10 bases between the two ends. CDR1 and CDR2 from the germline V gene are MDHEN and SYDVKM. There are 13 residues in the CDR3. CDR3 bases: TGTGCCAGCAGAACAGGACCAAACTATGGCTACACCTTC. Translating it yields CASRTGPNYGYTF.